The rows below give T cell receptor beta chains drawn from one sample of a study of Graves' ophthalmopathy and Graves' hyperthyroidism. MiXCR, applied by TCRdb to the multiplex PCR reads, yields one record per CDR3 protein. The data contain hundreds of thousands of distinct CDR3 sequences, about 40% of them singletons. Sequenced sample: peripheral blood. The receptor set was obtained from an adult man with Graves' ophthalmopathy. The CDR3 runs from the conserved cysteine through the conserved F or W. Each record gives: CDR3 protein, CDR3 DNA, D gene, V gene, J gene, clone size. The D gene is left open where the match is weak. Not every row has a clone size; where given, it reads once, few, many or a size class.

CDR3 protein: CASGLAGRGANYGYTF
CDR3 DNA: TGTGCTAGTGGTTTGGCAGGACGGGGGGCTAACTATGGCTACACCTTC
D gene: NA
V gene: TRBV12-5
J gene: TRBJ1-2
clone size: few

CDR3 protein: CATTGNNSPLHF
CDR3 DNA: TGTGCCACCACAGGGAATAATTCACCCCTCCACTTT
D gene: NA
V gene: TRBV6-6
J gene: TRBJ1-6
clone size: many

CDR3 protein: CATTTGTGVYVLTF
CDR3 DNA: TGTGCCACCACTACCGGGACAGGGGTCTACGTCCTGACTTTC
D gene: TRBD1
V gene: TRBV15
J gene: TRBJ2-6
clone size: NA

CDR3 protein: CASSPKPYEQYF
CDR3 DNA: TGTGCCAGCAGTCCTAAACCCTACGAGCAGTACTTC
D gene: NA
V gene: TRBV10-3
J gene: TRBJ2-7
clone size: NA

CDR3 protein: CATSGVTGPNTGELFF
CDR3 DNA: TGTGCCACCAGCGGAGTGACAGGGCCAAACACCGGGGAGCTGTTTTTT
D gene: TRBD1
V gene: TRBV24-1
J gene: TRBJ2-2
clone size: many

CDR3 protein: CASSWIEQPYGYTF
CDR3 DNA: TGTGCCAGCAGCTGGATAGAACAGCCATATGGCTACACCTTC
D gene: NA
V gene: TRBV5-5
J gene: TRBJ1-2
clone size: many

CDR3 protein: CAIDRGDSGNTIYF
CDR3 DNA: TGTGCCATAGACAGGGGGGACTCTGGAAACACCATATATTTT
D gene: TRBD1
V gene: TRBV25-1
J gene: TRBJ1-3
clone size: NA

CDR3 protein: CSLEGQGQETQYF
CDR3 DNA: TGCAGCTTAGAAGGACAGGGACAAGAGACCCAGTACTTC
D gene: TRBD1
V gene: TRBV29-1
J gene: TRBJ2-5
clone size: NA

CDR3 protein: CAISVSGTAYEQYF
CDR3 DNA: TGTGCCATCAGTGTTTCCGGGACAGCCTACGAGCAGTACTTC
D gene: TRBD1
V gene: TRBV10-3
J gene: TRBJ2-7
clone size: NA

CDR3 protein: CASSPVLGRGNTGELFF
CDR3 DNA: TGCGCCAGCAGCCCAGTTCTGGGACGGGGAAACACCGGGGAGCTGTTTTTT
D gene: NA
V gene: TRBV5-1
J gene: TRBJ2-2
clone size: few

CDR3 protein: CASSSSGSVGETQYF
CDR3 DNA: TGTGCCAGCAGCTCTAGCGGGAGCGTCGGGGAGACCCAGTACTTC
D gene: TRBD2
V gene: TRBV7-3
J gene: TRBJ2-5
clone size: many

CDR3 protein: CASSQDGAQNTEAFF
CDR3 DNA: TGCGCCAGCAGCCAAGATGGGGCCCAGAACACTGAAGCTTTCTTT
D gene: NA
V gene: TRBV4-1
J gene: TRBJ1-1
clone size: few

CDR3 protein: CAIIPDRGVLTEAFF
CDR3 DNA: TGTGCCATCATCCCGGACAGGGGGGTTCTCACTGAAGCTTTCTTT
D gene: TRBD1
V gene: TRBV10-3
J gene: TRBJ1-1
clone size: NA

CDR3 protein: CASSFRQLTGELFF
CDR3 DNA: TGTGCCAGCAGCTTTCGGCAACTTACCGGGGAGCTGTTTTTT
D gene: NA
V gene: TRBV7-2
J gene: TRBJ2-2
clone size: few

CDR3 protein: CASSFDHRGQLFF
CDR3 DNA: TGTGCCAGCAGCTTCGACCACAGGGGCCAACTGTTTTTT
D gene: TRBD1
V gene: TRBV5-8
J gene: TRBJ1-4
clone size: many

CDR3 protein: CSVELGFSGNTIYF
CDR3 DNA: TGCAGCGTTGAACTGGGATTCTCTGGAAACACCATATATTTT
D gene: NA
V gene: TRBV29-1
J gene: TRBJ1-3
clone size: many

CDR3 protein: CSVPGPYNEQYF
CDR3 DNA: TGCAGCGTTCCGGGACCCTACAATGAGCAGTACTTC
D gene: NA
V gene: TRBV29-1
J gene: TRBJ2-7
clone size: once

CDR3 protein: CASSLLAGRLFSGANVLTF
CDR3 DNA: TGTGCCAGCAGTTTACTGGCCGGGCGCCTCTTCTCTGGGGCCAACGTCCTGACTTTC
D gene: NA
V gene: TRBV12-3/TRBV12-4
J gene: TRBJ2-6
clone size: few

CDR3 protein: CGSRVGSVTGVIQYF
CDR3 DNA: TGTGGCAGCAGGGTGGGGTCTGTGACAGGGGTGATCCAGTACTTC
D gene: TRBD1
V gene: TRBV11-3
J gene: TRBJ2-5
clone size: once

CDR3 protein: CASSDPYRESTEAFF
CDR3 DNA: TGTGCCAGCAGTGACCCTTACAGGGAGAGCACTGAAGCTTTCTTT
D gene: NA
V gene: TRBV25-1
J gene: TRBJ1-1
clone size: many

CDR3 protein: CASSPRTSGASYEQYF
CDR3 DNA: TGTGCCAGCAGTCCCAGGACTAGCGGGGCCTCCTACGAGCAGTACTTC
D gene: TRBD2
V gene: TRBV27
J gene: TRBJ2-7
clone size: few

CDR3 protein: CASSAAPGTENSPLHF
CDR3 DNA: TGTGCCAGCAGTGCCGCTCCGGGGACGGAGAATTCACCCCTCCACTTT
D gene: NA
V gene: TRBV6-6
J gene: TRBJ1-6
clone size: many

CDR3 protein: CAISLGVGRDYGYTF
CDR3 DNA: TGTGCCATCAGCCTGGGGGTGGGACGGGACTATGGCTACACCTTC
D gene: NA
V gene: TRBV10-3
J gene: TRBJ1-2
clone size: many

CDR3 protein: CAISEAGEGYEQYF
CDR3 DNA: TGTGCCATCAGTGAGGCAGGGGAGGGCTACGAGCAGTACTTC
D gene: NA
V gene: TRBV10-3
J gene: TRBJ2-7
clone size: many

CDR3 protein: CASSQDSRDTEAFF
CDR3 DNA: TGTGCCAGCAGCCAAGATTCACGAGACACTGAAGCTTTCTTT
D gene: NA
V gene: TRBV4-2
J gene: TRBJ1-1
clone size: NA

CDR3 protein: CASSPLREGETQYF
CDR3 DNA: TGTGCCAGCAGCCCCCTGCGGGAGGGGGAGACCCAGTACTTC
D gene: TRBD2
V gene: TRBV7-9
J gene: TRBJ2-5
clone size: many

CDR3 protein: CASSLTLGREQYF
CDR3 DNA: TGTGCCAGCAGCTTAACCCTAGGGCGCGAGCAGTACTTC
D gene: NA
V gene: TRBV7-2
J gene: TRBJ2-7
clone size: many